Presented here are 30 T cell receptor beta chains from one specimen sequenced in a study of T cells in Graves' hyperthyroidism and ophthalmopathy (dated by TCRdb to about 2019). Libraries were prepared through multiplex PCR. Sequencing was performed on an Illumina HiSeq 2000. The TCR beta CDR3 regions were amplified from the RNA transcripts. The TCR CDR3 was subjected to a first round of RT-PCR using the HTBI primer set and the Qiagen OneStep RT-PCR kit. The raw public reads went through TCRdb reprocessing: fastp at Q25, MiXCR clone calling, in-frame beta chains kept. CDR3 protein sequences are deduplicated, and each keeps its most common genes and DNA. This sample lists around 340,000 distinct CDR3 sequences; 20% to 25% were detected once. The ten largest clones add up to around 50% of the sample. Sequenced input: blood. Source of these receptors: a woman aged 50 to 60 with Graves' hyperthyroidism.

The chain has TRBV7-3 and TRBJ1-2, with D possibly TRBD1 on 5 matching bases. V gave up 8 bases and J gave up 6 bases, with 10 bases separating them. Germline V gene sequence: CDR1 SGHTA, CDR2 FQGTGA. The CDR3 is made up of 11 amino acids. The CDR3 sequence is CASPGLDGYTF. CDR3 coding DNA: TGTGCCAGCCCGGGACTGGATGGCTACACCTTC. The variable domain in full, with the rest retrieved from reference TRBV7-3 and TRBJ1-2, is GAGVSQTPSNKVTEKGKYVELRCDPISGHTALYWYRQSLGQGPEFLIYFQGTGAADDSGLPNDRFFAVRPEGSVSTLKIQRTERGDSAVYLCASPGLDGYTFGSGTRLTVV.

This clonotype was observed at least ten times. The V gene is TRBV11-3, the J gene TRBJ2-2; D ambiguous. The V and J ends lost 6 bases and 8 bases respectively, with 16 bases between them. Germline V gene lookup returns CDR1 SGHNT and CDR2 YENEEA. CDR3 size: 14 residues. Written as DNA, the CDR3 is TGTGCCAGCAGTCCCTCACTCGTGGGAGGGGAGCTGTTTTTT. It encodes CASSPSLVGGELFF.

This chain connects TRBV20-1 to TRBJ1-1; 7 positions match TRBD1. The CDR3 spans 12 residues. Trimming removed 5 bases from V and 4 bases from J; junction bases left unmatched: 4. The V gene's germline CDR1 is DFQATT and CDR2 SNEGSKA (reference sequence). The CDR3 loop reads CSAEQGSTEAFF. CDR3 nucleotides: TGCAGTGCTGAACAGGGGAGCACTGAAGCTTTCTTT.

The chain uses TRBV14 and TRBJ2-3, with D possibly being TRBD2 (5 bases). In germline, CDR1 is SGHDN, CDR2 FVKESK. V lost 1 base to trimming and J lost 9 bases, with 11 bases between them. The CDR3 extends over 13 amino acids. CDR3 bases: TGTGCCAGCAGCCAAGCTGGAGGCAAAACGCAGTATTTT. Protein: CASSQAGGKTQYF.

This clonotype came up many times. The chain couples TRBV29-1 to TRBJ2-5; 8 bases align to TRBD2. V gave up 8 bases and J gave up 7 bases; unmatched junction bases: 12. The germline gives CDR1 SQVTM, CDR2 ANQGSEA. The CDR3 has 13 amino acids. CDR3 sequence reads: CSSGGGAGVTQYF. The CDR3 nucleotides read TGCAGCTCGGGTGGGGGAGCGGGAGTGACCCAGTACTTC. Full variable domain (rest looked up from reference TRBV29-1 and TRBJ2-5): SAVISQKPSRDICQRGTSLTIQCQVDSQVTMMFWYRQQPGQSLTLIATANQGSEATYESGFVIDKFPISRPNLTFSTLTVSNMSPEDSSIYLCSSGGGAGVTQYFGPGTRLLVL.

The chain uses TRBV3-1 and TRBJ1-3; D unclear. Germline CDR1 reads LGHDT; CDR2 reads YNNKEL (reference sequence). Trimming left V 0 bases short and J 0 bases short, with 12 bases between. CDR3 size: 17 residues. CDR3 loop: CASSQDRRPSSGNTIYF. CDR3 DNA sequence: TGTGCCAGCAGCCAAGATCGGCGGCCTAGCTCTGGAAACACCATATATTTT.

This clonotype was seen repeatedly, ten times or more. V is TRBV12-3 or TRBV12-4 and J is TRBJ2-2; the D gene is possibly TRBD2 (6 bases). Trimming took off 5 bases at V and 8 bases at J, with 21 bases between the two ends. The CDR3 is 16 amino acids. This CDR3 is CASSALILTSPGELFF. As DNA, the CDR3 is TGTGCCAGCAGTGCTCTGATACTGACTAGTCCGGGGGAGCTGTTTTTT.

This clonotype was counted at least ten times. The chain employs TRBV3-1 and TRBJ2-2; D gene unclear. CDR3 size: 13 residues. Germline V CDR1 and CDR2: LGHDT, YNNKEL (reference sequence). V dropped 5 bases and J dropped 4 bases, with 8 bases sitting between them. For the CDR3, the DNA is TGTGCCAGCAGCTTAACCCGCACCGGGGAGCTGTTTTTT. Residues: CASSLTRTGELFF.

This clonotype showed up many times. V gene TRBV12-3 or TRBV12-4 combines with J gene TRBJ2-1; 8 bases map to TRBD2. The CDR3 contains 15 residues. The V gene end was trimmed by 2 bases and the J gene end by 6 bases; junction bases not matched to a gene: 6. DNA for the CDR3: TGTGCCAGCAGTTTACGTCTAGCGGGCCGCAATGAGCAGTTCTTC. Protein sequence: CASSLRLAGRNEQFF.

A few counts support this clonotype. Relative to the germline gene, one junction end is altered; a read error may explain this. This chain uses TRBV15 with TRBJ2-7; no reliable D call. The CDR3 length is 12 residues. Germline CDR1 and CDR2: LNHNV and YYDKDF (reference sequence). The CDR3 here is CATTDDSHEQYF. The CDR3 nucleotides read TGTGCCACCACTGACGACTCCCACGAGCAGTACTTC.

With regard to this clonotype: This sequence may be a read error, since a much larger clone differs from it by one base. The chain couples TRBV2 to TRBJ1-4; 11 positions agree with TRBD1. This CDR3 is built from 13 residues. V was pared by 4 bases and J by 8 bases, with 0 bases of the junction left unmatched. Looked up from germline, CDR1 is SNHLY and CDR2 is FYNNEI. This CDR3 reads CASSGTGGEKLFF. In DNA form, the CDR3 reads TGTGCCAGCAGTGGGACAGGGGGCGAAAAACTGTTTTTT.

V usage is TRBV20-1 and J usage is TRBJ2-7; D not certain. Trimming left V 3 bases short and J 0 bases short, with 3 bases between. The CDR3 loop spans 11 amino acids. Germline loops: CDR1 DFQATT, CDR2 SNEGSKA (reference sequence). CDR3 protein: CSASYSYEQYF. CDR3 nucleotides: TGCAGTGCTAGTTACTCCTACGAGCAGTACTTC.

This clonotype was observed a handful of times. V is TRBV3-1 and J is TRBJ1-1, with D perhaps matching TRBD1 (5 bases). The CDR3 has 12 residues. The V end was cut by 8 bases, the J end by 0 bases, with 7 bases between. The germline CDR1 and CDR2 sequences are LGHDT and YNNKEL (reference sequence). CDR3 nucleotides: TGTGCCAGCGGGACCATGAACACTGAAGCTTTCTTT. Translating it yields CASGTMNTEAFF.

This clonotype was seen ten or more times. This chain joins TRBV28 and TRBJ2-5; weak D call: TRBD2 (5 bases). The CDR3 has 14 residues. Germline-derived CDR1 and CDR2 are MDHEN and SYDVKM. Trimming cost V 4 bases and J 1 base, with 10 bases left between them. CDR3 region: CASSSRGGQETQYF. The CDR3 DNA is TGTGCCAGCAGTTCGAGAGGAGGCCAAGAGACCCAGTACTTC.

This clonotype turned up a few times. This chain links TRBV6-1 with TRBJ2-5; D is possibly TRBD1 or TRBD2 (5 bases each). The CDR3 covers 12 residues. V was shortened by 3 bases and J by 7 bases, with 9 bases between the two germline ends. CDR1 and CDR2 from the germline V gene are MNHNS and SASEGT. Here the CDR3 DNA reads TGTGCCAGCAGTGAGGTTGGGGGGACCCAGTACTTC. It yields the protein CASSEVGGTQYF.

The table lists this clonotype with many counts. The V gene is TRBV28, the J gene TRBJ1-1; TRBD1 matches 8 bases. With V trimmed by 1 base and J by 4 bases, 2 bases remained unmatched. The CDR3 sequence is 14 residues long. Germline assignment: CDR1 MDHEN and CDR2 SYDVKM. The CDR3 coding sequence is TGTGCCAGCAGTTTATACAGGGGGGTCACTGAAGCTTTCTTT. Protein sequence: CASSLYRGVTEAFF.

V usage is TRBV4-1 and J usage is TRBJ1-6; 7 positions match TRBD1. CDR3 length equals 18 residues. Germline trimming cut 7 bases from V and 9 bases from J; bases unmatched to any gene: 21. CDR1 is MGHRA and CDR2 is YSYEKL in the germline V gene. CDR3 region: CASIFSPRPDRVGSPLHF. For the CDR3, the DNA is TGCGCCAGCATTTTCTCCCCCCGTCCTGACAGGGTCGGTTCACCCCTCCACTTT.

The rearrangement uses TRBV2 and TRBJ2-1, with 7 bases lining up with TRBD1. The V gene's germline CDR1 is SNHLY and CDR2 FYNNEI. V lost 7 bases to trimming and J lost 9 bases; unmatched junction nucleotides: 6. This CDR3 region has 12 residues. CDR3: CASNRGSGEQFF. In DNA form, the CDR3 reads TGTGCCAGCAACAGGGGAAGTGGTGAGCAGTTCTTC.

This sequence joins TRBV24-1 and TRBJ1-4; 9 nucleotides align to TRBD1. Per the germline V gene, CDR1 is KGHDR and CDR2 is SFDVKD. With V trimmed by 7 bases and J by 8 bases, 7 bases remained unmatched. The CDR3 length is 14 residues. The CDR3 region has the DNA TGTGCCACCAGCGCGACAGGGGGAGAGGAAAAACTGTTTTTT. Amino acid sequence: CATSATGGEEKLFF.

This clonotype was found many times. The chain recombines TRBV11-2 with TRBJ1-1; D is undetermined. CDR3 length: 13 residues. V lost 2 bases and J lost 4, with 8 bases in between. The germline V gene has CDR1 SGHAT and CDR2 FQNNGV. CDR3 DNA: TGTGCCAGCAGCTTACACCTGGGCACTGAAGCTTTCTTT. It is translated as CASSLHLGTEAFF.

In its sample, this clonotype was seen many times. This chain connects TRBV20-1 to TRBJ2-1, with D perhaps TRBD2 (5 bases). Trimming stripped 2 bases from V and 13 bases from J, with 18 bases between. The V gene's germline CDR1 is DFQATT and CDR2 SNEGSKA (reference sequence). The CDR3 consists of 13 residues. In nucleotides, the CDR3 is TGCAGTGCTAGATCTCCTGGGCCCGAGGGACAGTTCTTC. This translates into CSARSPGPEGQFF.

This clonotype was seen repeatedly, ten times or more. As DNA, the CDR3 is TGCAGTGCTAGTTATCTTACCTTGCCGAACACTGAAGCTTTCTTT. As protein: CSASYLTLPNTEAFF. V is TRBV20-1 and J is TRBJ1-1, with no clear D. The CDR3 spans 15 residues. V was clipped by 3 bases and J by 1 base, with 15 bases between them. CDR1 is DFQATT, CDR2 SNEGSKA, per germline (reference sequence).

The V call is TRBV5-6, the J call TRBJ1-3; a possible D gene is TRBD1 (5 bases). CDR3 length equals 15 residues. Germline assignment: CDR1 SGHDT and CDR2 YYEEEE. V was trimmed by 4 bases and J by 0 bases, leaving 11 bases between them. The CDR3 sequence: CASSIWGISGNTIYF. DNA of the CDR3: TGTGCCAGCAGCATCTGGGGCATCTCTGGAAACACCATATATTTT.

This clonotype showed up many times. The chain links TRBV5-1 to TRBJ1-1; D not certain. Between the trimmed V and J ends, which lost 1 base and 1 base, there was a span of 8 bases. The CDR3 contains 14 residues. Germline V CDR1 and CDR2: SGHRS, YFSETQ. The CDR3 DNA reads TGCGCCAGCAGCTTGACAGCGGCGAACACTGAAGCTTTCTTT. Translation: CASSLTAANTEAFF. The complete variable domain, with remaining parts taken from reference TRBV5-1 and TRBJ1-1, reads KAGVTQTPRYLIKTRGQQVTLSCSPISGHRSVSWYQQTPGQGLQFLFEYFSETQRNKGNFPGRFSGRQFSNSRSEMNVSTLELGDSALYLCASSLTAANTEAFFGQGTRLTVV.

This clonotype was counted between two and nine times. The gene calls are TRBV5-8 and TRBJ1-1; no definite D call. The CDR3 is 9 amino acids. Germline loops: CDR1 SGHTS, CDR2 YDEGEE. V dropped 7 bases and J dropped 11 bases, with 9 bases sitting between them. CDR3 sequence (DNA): TGTGCCAGCGCCCTGTGGGCTTTCTTT. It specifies CASALWAFF.

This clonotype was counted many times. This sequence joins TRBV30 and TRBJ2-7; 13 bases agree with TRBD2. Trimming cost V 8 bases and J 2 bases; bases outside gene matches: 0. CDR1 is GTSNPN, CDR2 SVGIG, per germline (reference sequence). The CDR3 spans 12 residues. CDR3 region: CAGTSGTYEQYF. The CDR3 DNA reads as TGTGCCGGGACTAGCGGGACCTACGAGCAGTACTTC.

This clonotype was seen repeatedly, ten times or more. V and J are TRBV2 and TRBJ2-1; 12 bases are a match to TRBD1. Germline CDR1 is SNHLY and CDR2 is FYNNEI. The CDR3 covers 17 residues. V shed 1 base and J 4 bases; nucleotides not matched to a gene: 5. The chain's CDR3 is CASSEGPGQGAYNEQFF. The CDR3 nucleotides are TGTGCCAGCAGTGAAGGGCCGGGACAGGGGGCGTACAATGAGCAGTTCTTC.

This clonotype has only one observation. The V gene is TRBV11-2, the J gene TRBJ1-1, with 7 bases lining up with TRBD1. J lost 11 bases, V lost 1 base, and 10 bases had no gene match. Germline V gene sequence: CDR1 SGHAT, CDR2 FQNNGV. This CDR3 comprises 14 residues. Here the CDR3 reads CASSLVRGAGDAFF. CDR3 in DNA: TGTGCCAGCAGCTTAGTCAGGGGGGCAGGGGATGCTTTCTTT.

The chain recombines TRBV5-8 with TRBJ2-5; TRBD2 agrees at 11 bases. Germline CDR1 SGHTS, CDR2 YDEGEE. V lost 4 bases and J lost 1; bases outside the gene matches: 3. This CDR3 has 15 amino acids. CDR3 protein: CASSLTSGGQETQYF. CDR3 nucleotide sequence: TGTGCCAGCAGCCTAACTAGCGGGGGCCAAGAGACCCAGTACTTC.

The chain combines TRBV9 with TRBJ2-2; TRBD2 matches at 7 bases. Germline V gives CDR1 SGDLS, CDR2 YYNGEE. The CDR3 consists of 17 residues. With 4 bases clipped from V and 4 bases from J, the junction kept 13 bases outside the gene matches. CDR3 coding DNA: TGTGCCAGCAGCCTTCACTCCGGGACTACCACCACCGGGGAGCTGTTTTTT. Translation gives CASSLHSGTTTTGELFF.